Here is one TCR beta chain with its context. What it recognizes is unknown. The data derive from a study of CD8 T cells in ankylosing spondylitis. Whole-study findings and limits: Significant enrichment of disease-linked clones was reportedly seen in matched ankylosing spondylitis synovial fluid.

TCRdb passed the 5' RACE reads through MiXCR, listing each CDR3 protein once. The table has roughly 180,000 distinct CDR3 sequences, approximately 10% seen once. Germline values: CDR1 SGHRS, CDR2 YFSETQ. The V gene end was trimmed by 1 base and the J gene end by 5 bases; junction bases not matched to a gene: 6. This CDR3 spans 15 amino acids. This sequence was found in a male donor with ankylosing spondylitis or in good health (not recorded which). The V and J genes are TRBV5-1 and TRBJ2-5; TRBD2 matches 9 bases. Sequenced input: blood, either unsorted or a sorted T cell fraction (not recorded which). The CDR3 nucleotides read TGCGCCAGCAGCTTGTACGCGGGAGGGCTGGAGACCCAGTACTTC. Residues: CASSLYAGGLETQYF.